This TCR beta chain was captured in a study of T cell changes during pregnancy in multiple sclerosis. Using immunoSEQ multiplex PCR, the repertoire was profiled, and TCRdb retains in-frame clones only, with some absent. The data hold some 56,000 clones, with roughly 90% observed a single time. This CDR3 comprises 16 residues. The ends were cut back, 7 bases at V and 4 bases at J, with 22 bases in the middle. The germline V gene encodes CDR1 ENHRY and CDR2 SYGVKD. Source: CD4+ T cells from peripheral blood mononuclear cells, taken after pregnancy. The sequence was collected from a female donor with multiple sclerosis, enrolled in a pregnancy study. The V call is TRBV10-3, the J call TRBJ1-1; weak D call: TRBD1 (6 bases). The CDR3: CAITSTGTRRTTEAFF. The DNA of the CDR3 is TGTGCCATCACCTCGACCGGGACAAGACGTACCACTGAAGCTTTCTTT.